This is a list of T cell receptor beta chains from one sample in a study of blood T cell repertoires in COVID-19. Libraries were prepared by immunoSEQ multiplex PCR; TCRdb keeps only in-frame clonotypes and omits some of them. The data contain 250,000 to 300,000 clones, about 85% of them singletons. Sequenced input: peripheral blood. The receptor set was obtained from a woman aged 50 to 65 who had recovered from COVID-19. The CDR3 runs from the conserved cysteine through the conserved F or W. D genes are given only for firm matches. The listing skips clone size in some rows; elsewhere it reads once, few, many or a size class.

>NA|once|TRBJ1-5|TRBV7-8
TGTGCCAGCAGCACACCAGGCGGGGGACGAGCGGGCAATCAGCCCCAGCATTTT
CASSTPGGGRAGNQPQHF
>TRBD2|NA|TRBJ2-7|TRBV3-1/TRBV3-2
TGTGCCAGCAGCGGCGGACTAGCGTCGACTTACGAGCAGTACTTC
CASSGGLASTYEQYF
>TRBD1|NA|TRBJ1-4|TRBV30
TGTGCCTGTCGATCTCGACAGGGCAGTTTAACTAATGAAAAACTGTTTTTT
CACRSRQGSLTNEKLFF
>TRBD1|NA|TRBJ1-1|TRBV13
TGTGCCAGCAGCAGATCCGACAGGGGTGAGAGGAACACTGAAGCTTTCTTT
CASSRSDRGERNTEAFF
>NA|NA|TRBJ2-3|TRBV7-2
TGTGCCAGCAGCCTCGCAGGGGCAGGGAGTTCGGATACGCAGTATTTT
CASSLAGAGSSDTQYF
>NA|NA|TRBJ1-1|TRBV18
TGTGCCAGCTCGCCAACAGGGAACACTGAAGCTTTCTTT
CASSPTGNTEAFF
>NA|NA|TRBJ2-2|TRBV3-1/TRBV3-2
TGTGCCAGCAGCCTCGGGGTAGCCGCAGGCGGGGAGCTGTTTTTT
CASSLGVAAGGELFF
>TRBD2|NA|TRBJ2-1|TRBV27
TGTGCCAGCAGTCCCCGGACTAGCGGCCGCGAGCAGTTCTTC
CASSPRTSGREQFF
>NA|once|TRBJ1-6|TRBV5-8
TGTGCCAGCGGCCAGTATACAGGGATCGGAAATTCACCCCTCCACTTT
CASGQYTGIGNSPLHF
>TRBD1|NA|TRBJ1-4|TRBV15
TGTGCCACCAGTGAGCGGGACAGGGGATTTGGAAAACTGTTTTTT
CATSERDRGFGKLFF
>TRBD1|NA|TRBJ2-1|TRBV6-2/TRBV6-3
TGTGCCAGCAGTTCACAGGGGTCCTACAATGAGCAGTTCTTC
CASSSQGSYNEQFF
>NA|NA|TRBJ1-6|TRBV4-1
TGCGCCAGCAGCCAGATACAGGGTTCACCCCTCCACTTT
CASSQIQGSPLHF
>NA|NA|TRBJ1-2|TRBV10-3
TGTGCCATCAGTGAGTCGAGAGGTGGCACCCATGGCTACACCTTC
CAISESRGGTHGYTF
>NA|NA|TRBJ1-1|TRBV2
TGTGCCAGCAGTGAATTGGGCCAGGTGCCCCGAGCTTTCTTT
CASSELGQVPRAFF
>NA|NA|TRBJ2-3|TRBV24-1
TGTGCCACCAGTGATTTTCAGGGTGGGCCCACAGATACGCAGTATTTT
CATSDFQGGPTDTQYF
>NA|NA|TRBJ1-2|TRBV20-1
TGCAGTGCTAGTCTGGCGGGACTTGCCTCGAGGGGCTACACCTTC
CSASLAGLASRGYTF
>TRBD1|NA|TRBJ2-7|TRBV6-6
TGTGCCAGCACTGCCACCCCGGGACAGGGGGTGTACGAGCAGTACTTC
CASTATPGQGVYEQYF
>TRBD1|NA|TRBJ1-2|TRBV6-2/TRBV6-3
TGTGCCAGCAGTACCAGGGGGCGTATCGACTATGGCTACACCTTC
CASSTRGRIDYGYTF
>TRBD1|NA|TRBJ1-2|TRBV30
TGTGCCTGGGGTCCCGGCAGGGGGTTTGGCTACACCTTC
CAWGPGRGFGYTF
>TRBD1|NA|TRBJ2-1|TRBV6-1
TGTGCCAGCAGTGAGTGGACAGGGGGCCGGTACAATGAGCAGTTCTTC
CASSEWTGGRYNEQFF
>TRBD1|NA|TRBJ1-1|TRBV6-5
TGTGCCAGCAGCTTCGACAGGGGGCGAACTGAAGCTTTCTTT
CASSFDRGRTEAFF
>TRBD1|once|TRBJ2-1|TRBV7-9
TGTGCCAGCAGCCAGGGGGCGAACAATGAGCAGTTCTTC
CASSQGANNEQFF
>TRBD1|NA|TRBJ1-1|TRBV2
TGTGCCAGCAGTAGACAGGGGGCGGGCACTGAAGCTTTCTTT
CASSRQGAGTEAFF
>TRBD2|NA|TRBJ2-2|TRBV11-2
TGTGCCAGCAGCTTAGTCGGCGGGAGTTCTACCGGGGAGCTGTTTTTT
CASSLVGGSSTGELFF
>NA|NA|TRBJ2-7|TRBV6-1
TGTGCCAGCAGTGACGGGACAACAGGCTACGAGCAGTACTTC
CASSDGTTGYEQYF
>NA|NA|TRBJ2-2|TRBV29-1
TGCAGCGTTGAACAGGGAGGCACCGGGGAGCTGTTTTTT
CSVEQGGTGELFF
>TRBD2|once|TRBJ2-1|TRBV6-6
TGTGCCAGCAGTTCCTTTGGACTAGCGGAAACACCCAAGCAGTTCTTC
CASSSFGLAETPKQFF
>NA|NA|TRBJ1-2|TRBV24-1
TGTGCCACCAGTGATCCTGGACAGACGGATGGCTACACCTTC
CATSDPGQTDGYTF
>NA|NA|TRBJ2-5|TRBV3-1/TRBV3-2
TGTGCCAGCAGCCGGCCAGGATTTCCCCAGGAGACCCAGTACTTC
CASSRPGFPQETQYF
>NA|NA|TRBJ1-2|TRBV30
TGTGCCTCGGAGGGTGACTATGGCTACACCTTC
CASEGDYGYTF
>TRBD2|NA|TRBJ2-3|TRBV19
TGTGCCAGTAGTATTCAACCCCAGCGGGAGAGGCATTTT
CASSIQPQRERHF
>NA|NA|TRBJ2-3|TRBV14
TGTGCCAGCAGCCCCCTTAGACAGGTGCGCACAGATACGCAGTATTTT
CASSPLRQVRTDTQYF
>TRBD1|NA|TRBJ1-2|TRBV30
TGTGCCTACGACAGGGGGCCATTTGGCTACACCTTC
CAYDRGPFGYTF
>NA|NA|TRBJ2-1|TRBV7-9
TGTGCCAGCAGCTCGCCAGGGCTGGGACTTTTTCACAATGAGCAGTTCTTC
CASSSPGLGLFHNEQFF
>NA|NA|TRBJ1-4|TRBV7-9
TGTGCCAGCAGCTTAAGCAGGGAAAGTGAAAAACTGTTTTTT
CASSLSRESEKLFF